Presented here are 9 T cell receptor beta chains from one specimen sequenced in a study of long-term antiretroviral therapy in people with HIV. Sequencing used immunoSEQ v3.0 at survey level. Profiled with immunoSEQ multiplex PCR; TCRdb holds only in-frame clones, not every one. The sample contains fewer than 55,000 clones, around 96% of which appear only once. Material: unsorted PBMCs, obtained 3.7 years after starting antiretroviral therapy. The receptors were gathered from a woman aged 50 to 65 with HIV.

This clone was seen only once. This chain connects TRBV5-1 to TRBJ2-7, with TRBD2 identical over 8 bases. With 4 bases clipped from V and 9 bases from J, the junction kept 9 bases outside the gene matches. The CDR3 has 13 amino acids. Germline-derived CDR1 and CDR2 are SGHRS and YFSETQ. The CDR3 nucleotides read TGCGCCAGCAGCCCGGGACTAGTCAGCGGGCAGTACTTC. Residues: CASSPGLVSGQYF.

The gene calls are TRBV29-1 and TRBJ2-2; no reliable D call. Germline CDR1 reads SQVTM; CDR2 reads ANQGSEA. The CDR3 contains 14 residues. Trimming removed 3 bases at V and 0 bases at J, with 8 bases between. CDR3 nucleotides: TGCAGCGTTGAGCCCAGTACGAACACCGGGGAGCTGTTTTTT. Translation: CSVEPSTNTGELFF.

This rearrangement joins TRBV18 to TRBJ1-2, with D possibly TRBD1 on 6 matching bases. The V and J ends lost 2 bases and 6 bases respectively, with 10 bases between them. Germline V gene lookup returns CDR1 KGHSH and CDR2 LQKENI. There are 13 residues in the CDR3. The CDR3 DNA sequence: TGTGCCAGCTCACCAGGGGCAGGGGATGGCTACACCTTC. Its protein product is CASSPGAGDGYTF.

V usage is TRBV6-5 and J usage is TRBJ1-1, with D possibly matching TRBD1 (5 bases). The CDR3 spans 14 residues. Trimming pared 5 bases from V and 0 bases from J, leaving 10 bases between. CDR1 and CDR2 from the germline V gene are MNHEY and SVGAGI. CDR3 protein: CASSPQGLNTEAFF. CDR3 nucleotide sequence: TGTGCCAGCAGTCCGCAGGGCTTGAACACTGAAGCTTTCTTT.

V gene TRBV9 combines with J gene TRBJ2-1; 8 bases map to TRBD2. The CDR3 is 16 amino acids. J gave up 1 base and V 0 bases, and 3 bases lay outside the gene matches. The germline gives CDR1 SGDLS, CDR2 YYNGEE. The CDR3 here is CASSVVGLGSYNEQFF. CDR3 nucleotides: TGTGCCAGCAGCGTAGTGGGACTAGGGTCCTACAATGAGCAGTTCTTC. Together with reference TRBV9 and TRBJ2-1, the CDR3 gives the full variable domain: DSGVTQTPKHLITATGQRVTLRCSPRSGDLSVYWYQQSLDQGLQFLIQYYNGEERAKGNILERFSAQQFPDLHSELNLSSLELGDSALYFCASSVVGLGSYNEQFFGPGTRLTVL.

CDR3 sequence: CASSYGRGPYEQYF. As DNA, the CDR3 is TGTGCCAGCAGTTACGGCAGGGGGCCATACGAGCAGTACTTC. The J gene is TRBJ2-7, the V gene TRBV6-5, with 8 bases matching TRBD1. This CDR3 has 14 amino acids. Germline-derived CDR1 and CDR2 are MNHEY and SVGAGI. Trimming at V came to 2 bases and at J to 4 bases, leaving 4 bases not matched to a gene.

J is TRBJ2-1 and V is TRBV19, with 14 bases matching TRBD2. CDR3 length: 15 residues. The germline V gene encodes CDR1 LNHDA and CDR2 SQIVND (reference sequence). V lost 4 bases and J lost 6; bases outside the gene matches: 2. CDR3 sequence reads: CASSTGLAGGNEQFF. In DNA form, the CDR3 reads TGTGCCAGTAGTACCGGACTAGCGGGGGGCAATGAGCAGTTCTTC.

This clone came up once. This rearrangement joins TRBV10-3 to TRBJ1-5; weak D call: TRBD1 (6 bases). V dropped 6 bases and J dropped 7 bases, with 25 bases sitting between them. Germline V gene data show CDR1 as ENHRY and CDR2 as SYGVKD. The CDR3 contains 17 residues. This CDR3 is CAISESGQGTMVQPQHF. The CDR3 bases are TGTGCCATCAGCGAATCGGGGCAGGGGACGATGGTCCAGCCCCAGCATTTT.

The chain recombines TRBV30 with TRBJ1-2; D uncertain. CDR1 and CDR2 from the germline V gene are GTSNPN and SVGIG (reference sequence). V was pared by 0 bases and J by 4 bases, with 6 bases between. The CDR3 covers 12 residues. DNA for the CDR3: TGTGCCTGGAGTGTACGACGCTATGGCTACACCTTC. Translating it yields CAWSVRRYGYTF. Using reference TRBV30 and TRBJ1-2 for the parts outside the CDR3, the full variable domain is SQTIHQWPATLVQPVGSPLSLECTVEGTSNPNLYWYRQAAGRGLQLLFYSVGIGQISSEVPQNLSASRPQDRQFILSSKKLLLSDSGFYLCAWSVRRYGYTFGSGTRLTVV.